The clone carrying this T cell receptor (beta chain) showed up many times. The target antigen is unknown. Using its own MiXCR run on the RT-PCR reads, TCRdb lists one record per CDR3 protein. The data show more than 450,000 distinct CDR3 sequences, with approximately 10% seen just once and roughly 9.6% held by the top ten. Germline V gene sequence: CDR1 SGHRS, CDR2 YFSETQ. The CDR3 sequence is 12 residues long. V gave up 0 bases and J gave up 8 bases; unmatched junction bases: 2. This record belongs to a study of response to subunit inactivated influenza vaccine. General study results and limits: It was the authors' suggestion that each seasonal influenza vaccination recruits few new T cells.

These same data were also listed under a study on T cells expressing NK-cell markers. According to that study: In generating TCR beta cDNA, 5'RACE template switching with UMIs was used. For a few donors, these clonotypes were likewise the leading ones in the CD3+CD56-NKG2C+ fraction.

The chain has TRBV5-1 and TRBJ2-7; TRBD1 agrees at 7 bases. The sequencing here drew on PBMCs from blood, taken on the day of vaccination. This TCR was sampled from a man between 50 and 59 years old who received an inactivated influenza vaccine. CDR3 amino acids: CASSLDRGKQYF. In nucleotides, the CDR3 is TGCGCCAGCAGCTTGGACAGGGGCAAGCAGTACTTC.